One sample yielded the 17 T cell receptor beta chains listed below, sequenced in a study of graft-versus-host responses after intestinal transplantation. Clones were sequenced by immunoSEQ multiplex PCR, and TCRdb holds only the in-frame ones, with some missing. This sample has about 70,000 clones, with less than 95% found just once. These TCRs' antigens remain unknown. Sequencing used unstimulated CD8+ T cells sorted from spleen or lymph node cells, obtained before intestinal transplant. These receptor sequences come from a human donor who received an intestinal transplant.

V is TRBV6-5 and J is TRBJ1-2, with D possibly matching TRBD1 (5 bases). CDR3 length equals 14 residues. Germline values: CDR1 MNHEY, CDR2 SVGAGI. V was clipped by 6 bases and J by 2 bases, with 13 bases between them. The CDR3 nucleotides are TGTGCCAGCAGGGGGCTGAATATAAACTATGGCTACACCTTC. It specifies CASRGLNINYGYTF.

CDR3: CASSLAGRGWNEQFF. The CDR3 DNA reads TGTGCCAGCAGCTTGGCCGGGCGGGGGTGGAATGAGCAGTTCTTC. J is TRBJ2-1 and V is TRBV5-6; 7 nucleotides agree with TRBD2. Germline CDR1 SGHDT, CDR2 YYEEEE. The CDR3 spans 15 residues. The V and J ends lost 0 bases and 7 bases, in that order; junction bases with no gene match: 7.

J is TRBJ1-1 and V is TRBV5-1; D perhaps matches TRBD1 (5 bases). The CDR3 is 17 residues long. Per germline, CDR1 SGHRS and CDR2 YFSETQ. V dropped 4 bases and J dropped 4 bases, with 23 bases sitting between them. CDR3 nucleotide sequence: TGCGCCAGCAGCACCCGGGGGGGACCGCTTCGAGGCACTGAAGCTTTCTTT. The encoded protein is CASSTRGGPLRGTEAFF.

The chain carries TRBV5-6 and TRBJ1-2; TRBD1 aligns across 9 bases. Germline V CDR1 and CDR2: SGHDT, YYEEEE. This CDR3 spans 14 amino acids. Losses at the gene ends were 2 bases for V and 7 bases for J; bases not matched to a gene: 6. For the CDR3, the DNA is TGTGCCAGCAGCTTCGGGACAGGGACTCGTGGCTACACCTTC. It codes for CASSFGTGTRGYTF.

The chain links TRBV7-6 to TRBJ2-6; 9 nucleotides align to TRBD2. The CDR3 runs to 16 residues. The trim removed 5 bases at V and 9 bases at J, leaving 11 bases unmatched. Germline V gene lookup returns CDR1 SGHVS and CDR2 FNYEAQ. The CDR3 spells CASSQAGGGKGNVLTF. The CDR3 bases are TGTGCCAGCAGCCAGGCGGGGGGGGGAAAGGGCAACGTCCTGACTTTC.

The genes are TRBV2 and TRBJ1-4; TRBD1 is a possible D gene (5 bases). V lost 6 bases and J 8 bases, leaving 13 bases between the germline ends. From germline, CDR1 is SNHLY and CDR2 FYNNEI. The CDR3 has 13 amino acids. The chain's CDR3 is CASSNRFVEKLFF. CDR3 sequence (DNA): TGTGCCAGCAGCAACAGGTTCGTCGAAAAACTGTTTTTT.

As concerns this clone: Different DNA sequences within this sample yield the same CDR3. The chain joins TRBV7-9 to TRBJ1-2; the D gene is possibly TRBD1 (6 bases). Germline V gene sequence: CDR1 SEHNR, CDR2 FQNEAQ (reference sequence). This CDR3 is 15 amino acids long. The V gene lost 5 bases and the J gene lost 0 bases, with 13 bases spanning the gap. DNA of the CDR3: TGTGCCAGCAGCGATCAACAGGGATCTAACTATGGCTACACCTTC. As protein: CASSDQQGSNYGYTF.

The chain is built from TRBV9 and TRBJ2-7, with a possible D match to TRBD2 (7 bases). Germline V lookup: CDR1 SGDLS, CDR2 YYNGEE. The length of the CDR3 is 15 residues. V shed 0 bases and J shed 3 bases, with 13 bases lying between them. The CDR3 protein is CASSVGTGGLYEQYF. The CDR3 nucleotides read TGTGCCAGCAGCGTAGGAACGGGGGGCCTCTACGAGCAGTACTTC.

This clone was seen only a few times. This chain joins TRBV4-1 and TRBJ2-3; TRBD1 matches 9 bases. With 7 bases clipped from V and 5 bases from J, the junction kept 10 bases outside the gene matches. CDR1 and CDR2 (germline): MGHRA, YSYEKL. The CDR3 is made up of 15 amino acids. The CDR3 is CASTQDRGFEDTQYF. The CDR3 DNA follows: TGCGCCAGCACCCAGGACAGGGGTTTCGAAGATACGCAGTATTTT.

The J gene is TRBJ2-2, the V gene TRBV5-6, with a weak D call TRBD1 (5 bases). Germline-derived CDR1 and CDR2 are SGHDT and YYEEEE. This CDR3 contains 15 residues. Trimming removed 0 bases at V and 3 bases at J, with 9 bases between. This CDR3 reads CASSLVRADTGELFF. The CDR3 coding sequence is TGTGCCAGCAGCTTGGTCAGGGCGGACACCGGGGAGCTGTTTTTT.

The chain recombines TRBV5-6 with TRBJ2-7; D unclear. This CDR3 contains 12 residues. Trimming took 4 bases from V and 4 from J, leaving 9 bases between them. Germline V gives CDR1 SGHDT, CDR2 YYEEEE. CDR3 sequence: CASSPDGYEQYF. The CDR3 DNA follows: TGTGCCAGCAGCCCAGACGGGTACGAGCAGTACTTC.

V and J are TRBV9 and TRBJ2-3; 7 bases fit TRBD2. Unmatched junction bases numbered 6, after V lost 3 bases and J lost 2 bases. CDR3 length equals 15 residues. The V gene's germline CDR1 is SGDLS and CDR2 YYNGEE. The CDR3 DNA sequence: TGTGCCAGCAGCGGGGTGGGGGGGTTCACAGATACGCAGTATTTT. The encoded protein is CASSGVGGFTDTQYF.

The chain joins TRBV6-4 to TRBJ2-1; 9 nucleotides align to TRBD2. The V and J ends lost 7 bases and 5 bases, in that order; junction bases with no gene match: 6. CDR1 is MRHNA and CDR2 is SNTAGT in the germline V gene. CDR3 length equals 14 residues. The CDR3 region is CASMIVAGDNEQFF. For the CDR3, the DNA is TGTGCCAGCATGATTGTAGCGGGGGACAATGAGCAGTTCTTC.

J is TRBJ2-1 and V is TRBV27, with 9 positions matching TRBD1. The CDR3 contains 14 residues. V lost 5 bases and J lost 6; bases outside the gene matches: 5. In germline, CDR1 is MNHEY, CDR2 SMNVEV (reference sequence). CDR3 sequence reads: CASSNRGPVNEQFF. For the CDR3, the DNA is TGTGCCAGCAGTAACAGGGGGCCCGTCAATGAGCAGTTCTTC.

CDR3 in DNA: TGCGCCAGCAGCCAAGAAGCAGGGGACCCCACCGCTGAAGCTTTCTTT. Translation: CASSQEAGDPTAEAFF. The chain has TRBV4-1 and TRBJ1-1; maybe TRBD1 (6 bases). Germline CDR1 is MGHRA and CDR2 is YSYEKL. CDR3 length equals 16 residues. The V end lost 0 bases, the J end lost 6 bases, and 17 bases lay between the germline ends.

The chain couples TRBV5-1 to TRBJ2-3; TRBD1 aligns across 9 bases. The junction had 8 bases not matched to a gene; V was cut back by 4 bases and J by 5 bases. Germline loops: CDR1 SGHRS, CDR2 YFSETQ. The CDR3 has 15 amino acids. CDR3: CASSEGQGVLDTQYF. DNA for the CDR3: TGCGCCAGCAGCGAGGGACAGGGTGTCCTAGATACGCAGTATTTT.

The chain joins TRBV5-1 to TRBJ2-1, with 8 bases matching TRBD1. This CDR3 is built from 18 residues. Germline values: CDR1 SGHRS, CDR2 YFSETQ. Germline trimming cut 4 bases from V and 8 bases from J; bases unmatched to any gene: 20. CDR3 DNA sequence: TGCGCCAGCAGCCCGGACAGGGTGGCTTTGGTGGAACTCCATGAGCAGTTCTTC. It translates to CASSPDRVALVELHEQFF.